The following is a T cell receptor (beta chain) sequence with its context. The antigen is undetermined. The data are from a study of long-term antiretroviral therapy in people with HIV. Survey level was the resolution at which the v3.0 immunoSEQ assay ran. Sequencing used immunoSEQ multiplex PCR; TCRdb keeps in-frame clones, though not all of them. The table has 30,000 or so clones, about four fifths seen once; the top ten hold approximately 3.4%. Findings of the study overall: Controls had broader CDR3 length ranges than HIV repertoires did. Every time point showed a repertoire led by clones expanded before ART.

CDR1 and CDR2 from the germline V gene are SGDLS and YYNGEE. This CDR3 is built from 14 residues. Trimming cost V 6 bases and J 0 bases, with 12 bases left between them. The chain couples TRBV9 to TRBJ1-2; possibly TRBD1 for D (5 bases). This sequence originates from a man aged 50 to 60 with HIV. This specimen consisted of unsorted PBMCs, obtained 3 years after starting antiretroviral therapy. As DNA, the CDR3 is TGTGCCAGCACCTTCGACAGCACTAACTATGGCTACACCTTC. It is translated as CASTFDSTNYGYTF. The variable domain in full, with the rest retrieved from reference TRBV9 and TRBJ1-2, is DSGVTQTPKHLITATGQRVTLRCSPRSGDLSVYWYQQSLDQGLQFLIQYYNGEERAKGNILERFSAQQFPDLHSELNLSSLELGDSALYFCASTFDSTNYGYTFGSGTRLTVV.